The T cell receptor (beta chain) under discussion was sequenced for a study of shared clonotypes between healthy human individuals. Study information: With ages of 18 to 49, the donors were a couple of women and a few men. Study-level results: Only blood samples were collected, and tissue repertoires likely differ. Naive CD4 clonotypes overlapped across a few donors at roughly 5.1%.

Per the original methods: ImmunoSEQ supplied junction-only sequences lacking quality scores, so filtering was different. Sequencing used immunoSEQ multiplex PCR; TCRdb keeps in-frame clones, though not all of them. D and trimming come from the DNA, and the V and J calls and clone size come from that table. This table has 2 million to 2.5 million clones, 85% to 95% appearing once. Comment on this clone: The antigen remains undetermined.

Looked up from germline, CDR1 is MNHNS and CDR2 is SASEGT. V lost 3 bases to trimming and J lost 6 bases, with 17 bases between them. This CDR3 contains 15 residues. The source material was naive CD4+ T cells from PBMCs. Subset described: CD45RA+ positively selected. This chain uses TRBV6-1 with TRBJ2-5; the D is unclear. This receptor was taken from a man aged 18 to 29 in good health. Some clones in this sample may be carry-over from other donors' samples. CDR3 loop: CASSDLSRTAKTQYF. Here the CDR3 DNA reads TGTGCCAGCAGTGACCTAAGTCGGACCGCAAAGACCCAGTACTTC.